This T cell receptor (beta chain) is drawn from a study of shared clonotypes between healthy human individuals. Study in general: CD4 naive cells filled three plates per donor, CD4 memory three, CD8 naive two and CD8 memory one. Study-wide results and limits: Rarefaction showed sorted-subset sequencing was incomplete despite large depth.

Assay used: immunoSEQ multiplex PCR; TCRdb lists only in-frame clones, some missing. There are fewer than 2.5 million clones in the sample; over 85% occur only once, and approximately 0.37% lies in the top ten. The donor population consisted of healthy HIV-negative adults with no recent acute infections or vaccinations. With regard to this clone: Its specificity is unknown.

Input material: naive CD4+ T cells from PBMCs. Subset indicated: CD45RA+ positively selected. The clonotype originates from a man between 18 and 29 years old in good health. Some clones in this sample may be carry-over from other donors' samples.

CDR3 coding DNA: TGCGCCAGCAGCAAAGGACATCCTGGCACAGATACGCAGTATTTT. This codes for CASSKGHPGTDTQYF. This sequence joins TRBV5-1 and TRBJ2-3; D is perhaps TRBD1 (5 bases). The ends were cut back, 4 bases at V and 1 base at J, with 13 bases in the middle. Germline-derived CDR1 and CDR2 are SGHRS and YFSETQ. The CDR3 consists of 15 residues.